This is a list of T cell receptor beta chains from one sample in a study of radiation and T cells in renal cell carcinoma. Generated by immunoSEQ multiplex PCR, the TCRdb table keeps only in-frame clones and is missing some. The repertoire consists of roughly 92,000 clones, with approximately 80% occurring once and the leading ten covering around 7.9%. Material: blood, obtained from a patient whose treatment included radiotherapy and nephrectomy. The receptors derive from a man in his 60s with renal cell carcinoma. Each CDR3 is given without its conserved first and last residue.

J gene,V gene,CDR3 length,CDR3 protein
TRBJ2-5,TRBV27,13,ASSRDRELQETQY
TRBJ2-7,TRBV2,9,ASSPTGREY
TRBJ2-7,TRBV6-5,14,ASSYSKAAGGFVQY
TRBJ2-7,TRBV7-9,13,ASSSTSGSRGEQY
TRBJ1-3,TRBV9,13,ASSVEAGTGNTIY
TRBJ2-7,TRBV6-4,13,ASSGPSRDTHEQY
TRBJ2-6,TRBV27,16,ASSPRGFGYSGANVLT
TRBJ2-7,TRBV7-9,14,ASIQASGRAVYEQY
TRBJ1-5,TRBV28,15,ASSPAGGGISNQPQH
TRBJ2-3,TRBV19,12,ASSIAPGTDTQY
TRBJ2-1,TRBV4-3,10,ASSQDLIEQF
TRBJ2-5,TRBV5-1,13,ASRYRGLGVETQY
TRBJ2-3,TRBV11-2,14,ASSPRKDFYTDTQY
TRBJ2-2,TRBV27,14,ASSLSVDRGTGELF
TRBJ2-7,TRBV7-6,12,ASSLKGGAYEQY
TRBJ2-2,TRBV28,12,ASRGFGDTGELF
TRBJ2-3,TRBV5-1,13,ASSLGDHITDTQY
TRBJ2-2,TRBV7-9,16,ASSLVWGQLANTGELF
TRBJ2-1,TRBV4-3,13,ASSQGLAGDQEQF
TRBJ2-1,TRBV19,15,ASSESWLAGAYNEQF
TRBJ2-3,TRBV5-1,14,ASSLEGGQDTDTQY
TRBJ2-1,TRBV7-9,14,ASSPVRGNTGNEQF
TRBJ1-2,TRBV9,12,ASSVGQETYGYT
TRBJ1-2,TRBV18,11,ASSPPVVGQPQ
TRBJ2-3,TRBV11-3,13,ASSSTGGRINTQY
TRBJ1-1,TRBV5-5,13,ASSLGIAGYTEAF
TRBJ2-1,TRBV4-1,14,ASSQPGTSVYNEQF
TRBJ1-1,TRBV28,13,ASSWTGFMNTEAF
TRBJ1-1,TRBV28,10,ASITPNTEAF
TRBJ2-7,TRBV6-5,13,ASSYSVQGWDEQY
TRBJ1-4,TRBV10-2,12,ASSWGQGEEKLF
TRBJ2-7,TRBV5-4,12,ASSEGRYRYEQY
TRBJ2-1,TRBV6-1,10,ASSEALNEQF
TRBJ2-2,TRBV15,12,ATSRDGARGELF
TRBJ2-7,TRBV5-4,12,ASSLRDGSYEQY
TRBJ2-2,TRBV28,14,ASRRQGPGNTGELF
TRBJ2-2,TRBV10-3,12,AISERENTGELF
TRBJ1-4,TRBV2,11,ASSGTGFEKLF
TRBJ2-2,TRBV9,11,ASSVRGTGELF
TRBJ2-2,TRBV18,16,ASSPILAQGQETGELF
TRBJ2-1,TRBV9,14,ASSVEGVQGGNEQF
TRBJ2-3,TRBV2,15,ASSPPDDSASTDTQY